These 26 T cell receptor beta chains were sequenced from one sample in a study of blood T cell repertoires in COVID-19. Profiling relied on immunoSEQ multiplex PCR, and the TCRdb table lists in-frame clones only, not all of them. Of 20,000 to 25,000 clones in the sample, 65% to 90% were seen once. The material sequenced was peripheral blood. Receptors were obtained from a man in his 70s with acute or convalescent COVID-19.

The sample holds a few counts of this clone. The chain joins TRBV7-9 to TRBJ1-1, with D possibly matching TRBD1 (5 bases). This CDR3 spans 16 amino acids. Per germline, CDR1 SEHNR and CDR2 FQNEAQ (reference sequence). V was pared by 5 bases and J by 4 bases, with 20 bases between. The CDR3 nucleotides are TGTGCCAGCAGCCCCGGTTTTTCCTTGGGGGGCACTGAAGCTTTCTTT. Translating gives CASSPGFSLGGTEAFF.

The rearrangement links TRBV30 to TRBJ1-6; D is ambiguous. The CDR3 loop spans 12 amino acids. The germline V gene has CDR1 GTSNPN and CDR2 SVGIG (reference sequence). V lost 0 bases and J lost 7, with 4 bases in between. The CDR3 nucleotides read TGTGCCTGGAGTGTATCGAATTCACCCCTCCACTTT. Translated, it gives CAWSVSNSPLHF.

The J gene is TRBJ2-7, the V gene TRBV19, with D uncertain. V gave up 5 bases and J gave up 2 bases, with 13 bases separating them. The CDR3 runs to 14 residues. Germline-derived CDR1 and CDR2 are LNHDA and SQIVND (reference sequence). The CDR3, as DNA: TGTGCCAGTAGTCCCGATACGGTGACCTACGAGCAGTACTTC. It encodes CASSPDTVTYEQYF. Looking up the rest from reference TRBV19 and TRBJ2-7 gives the full variable domain: DGGITQSPKYLFRKEGQNVTLSCEQNLNHDAMYWYRQDPGQGLRLIYYSQIVNDFQKGDIAEGYSVSREKKESFPLTVTSAQKNPTAFYLCASSPDTVTYEQYFGPGTRLTVT.

This chain joins TRBV6-2 or TRBV6-3 and TRBJ1-2; perhaps TRBD1 as D (6 bases). V was shortened by 3 bases and J by 0 bases, with 17 bases between the two germline ends. Germline V lookup: CDR1 MNHEY, CDR2 SVGEGT. CDR3 length: 17 amino acids. As DNA, the CDR3 is TGTGCCAGCAGTTATAGGACAGTCTCCCGGTCTAACTATGGCTACACCTTC. Protein product: CASSYRTVSRSNYGYTF.

The CDR3 nucleotides read TGTGCCAGCAGCTTACCGGGGGGCTATGGCTACACCTTC. Amino acid sequence: CASSLPGGYGYTF. The chain recombines TRBV13 with TRBJ1-2, with D maybe TRBD1 (5 bases). The CDR3 consists of 13 residues. Trimming cost V 2 bases and J 4 bases, with 8 bases left between them. Germline V gives CDR1 PRHDT, CDR2 FYEKMQ (reference sequence).

This chain links TRBV9 with TRBJ2-1; 8 bases line up with TRBD1. The CDR3 spans 14 residues. J gave up 7 bases and V 2 bases, and 5 bases lay outside the gene matches. From germline, CDR1 is SGDLS and CDR2 YYNGEE. CDR3 protein: CASSVGQESNEQFF. The CDR3 DNA follows: TGTGCCAGCAGCGTGGGACAGGAGTCTAATGAGCAGTTCTTC.

The CDR3 spells CASSSGQHSEAFF. The CDR3 nucleotides read TGTGCCAGTAGTTCTGGACAGCATAGTGAAGCTTTCTTT. The V and J genes are TRBV19 and TRBJ1-1; TRBD1 might be the D (6 bases). The length of the CDR3 is 13 residues. The germline V gene encodes CDR1 LNHDA and CDR2 SQIVND (reference sequence). Trimming cost V 5 bases and J 7 bases, with 14 bases left between them.

This clone has just a few counts. The chain links TRBV30 to TRBJ1-1; 8 bases line up with TRBD1. Germline V lookup: CDR1 GTSNPN, CDR2 SVGIG (reference sequence). J lost 3 bases, V lost 3 bases, and 3 bases had no gene match. This CDR3 spans 13 amino acids. In nucleotides, the CDR3 is TGTGCCTGGAGGGGGACAGGATACACTGAAGCTTTCTTT. Residues: CAWRGTGYTEAFF.

This clone occurred once. The rearrangement uses TRBV10-3 and TRBJ1-2; 12 bases align to TRBD1. The CDR3 runs 17 residues. Germline V CDR1 and CDR2: ENHRY, SYGVKD. V trimming: 5 bases; J trimming: 2 bases; junction bases outside the gene matches: 9. CDR3 residues: CAISLGTGGNSNYGYTF. The DNA for the CDR3 is TGTGCCATCAGTTTAGGGACAGGGGGCAACTCCAACTATGGCTACACCTTC.

The gene calls are TRBV7-3 and TRBJ1-1; 7 bases agree with TRBD1. This CDR3 comprises 15 residues. The V gene's germline CDR1 is SGHTA and CDR2 FQGTGA. Trimming took 2 bases from V and 5 from J; bases not matched to a gene: 8. CDR3 amino acids: CASSLVAGGSTEAFF. The DNA of the CDR3 is TGTGCCAGCAGCTTAGTGGCAGGGGGTTCTACTGAAGCTTTCTTT.

This sequence joins TRBV2 and TRBJ1-4; tentative D call: TRBD1 (5 bases). Germline V gives CDR1 SNHLY, CDR2 FYNNEI. Trimming left V 7 bases short and J 7 bases short, with 16 bases between. This CDR3 is 14 amino acids long. The DNA of the CDR3 is TGTGCCAGCACTGCGGGAGGGGTTTTTGAAAAACTGTTTTTT. Protein product: CASTAGGVFEKLFF.

This clone showed up just a few times. CDR3 region: CASSQESGYTF. The DNA for the CDR3 is TGTGCCAGCAGCCAAGAAAGCGGCTACACCTTC. The rearrangement joins TRBV3-1 (or the pseudogene TRBV3-2) to TRBJ1-2; D ambiguous. This CDR3 is 11 amino acids long. Germline V lookup: CDR1 LGHDT, CDR2 YNNKEL (reference sequence). Deletions cut 0 bases from V and 8 bases from J, with 4 bases between.

The chain has TRBV7-6 and TRBJ1-2; perhaps TRBD1 as D (5 bases). The CDR3 totals 14 residues. Per germline, CDR1 SGHVS and CDR2 FNYEAQ. The V gene lost 5 bases and the J gene lost 5 bases, with 15 bases spanning the gap. The CDR3 nucleotides are TGTGCCAGCAGCCCGGTTCAGGGAGGGTATGGCTACACCTTC. As protein: CASSPVQGGYGYTF. Filled out from reference TRBV7-6 and TRBJ1-2, the complete variable domain reads GAGVSQSPRYKVTKRGQDVALRCDPISGHVSLYWYRQALGQGPEFLTYFNYEAQQDKSGLPNDRFSAERPEGSISTLTIQRTEQRDSAMYRCASSPVQGGYGYTFGSGTRLTVV.

This clone came up once. This chain uses TRBV19 with TRBJ2-7, with 7 bases that match TRBD2. CDR3 length equals 14 residues. Germline V gene data show CDR1 as LNHDA and CDR2 as SQIVND (reference sequence). V lost 5 bases, J lost 1 base, and 5 bases stayed unmatched. The CDR3: CASSASGVSYEQYF. In DNA, the CDR3 is TGTGCCAGTAGTGCGAGCGGGGTTTCCTACGAGCAGTACTTC.

The DNA of the CDR3 is TGTGCCAGTAGTACATTACAGGTCGGCACTAACTATGGCTACACCTTC. Amino acids: CASSTLQVGTNYGYTF. This chain uses TRBV19 with TRBJ1-2, with D possibly being TRBD1 (5 bases). CDR1 and CDR2 (germline): LNHDA, SQIVND (reference sequence). The V gene lost 4 bases and the J gene lost 0 bases, with 15 bases spanning the gap. The CDR3 extends over 16 amino acids.

The J gene is TRBJ2-7, the V gene TRBV19; 8 nucleotides agree with TRBD1. This CDR3 is built from 13 residues. V lost 5 bases and J lost 3; bases outside the gene matches: 3. Germline V gene sequence: CDR1 LNHDA, CDR2 SQIVND (reference sequence). The CDR3 sequence: CASSSDRDYEQYF. Written as DNA, the CDR3 is TGTGCCAGTAGTTCGGACAGGGACTACGAGCAGTACTTC.

The genes are TRBV20-1 and TRBJ1-4; 8 bases are shared with TRBD1. V dropped 6 bases and J dropped 8; count of bases not matched to a gene: 2. The V gene's germline CDR1 is DFQATT and CDR2 SNEGSKA (reference sequence). The CDR3 extends over 11 amino acids. This CDR3 reads CSARTGEKLFF. CDR3 DNA sequence: TGCAGTGCGCGGACAGGGGAAAAACTGTTTTTT.

The J gene is TRBJ1-6, the V gene TRBV5-8, with D perhaps TRBD1 (6 bases). This CDR3 spans 17 amino acids. Trimming removed 3 bases from V and 5 bases from J, with 18 bases in between. Germline assignment: CDR1 SGHTS and CDR2 YDEGEE. CDR3 sequence: CASSWVGGVYDNSPLHF. The DNA of the CDR3 is TGTGCCAGCAGCTGGGTAGGGGGGGTATACGATAATTCACCCCTCCACTTT.

V usage is TRBV7-9 and J usage is TRBJ1-2, with D possibly being TRBD1 (5 bases). Germline V gene sequence: CDR1 SEHNR, CDR2 FQNEAQ (reference sequence). Deletions cut 2 bases from V and 8 bases from J, with 15 bases between. The CDR3 totals 14 residues. The CDR3 protein is CASSLSGTTAGYTF. The CDR3 nucleotides are TGTGCCAGCAGCTTAAGCGGGACCACTGCGGGCTACACCTTC. The whole variable domain, filled in from reference TRBV7-9 and TRBJ1-2, reads DTGVSQNPRHKITKRGQNVTFRCDPISEHNRLYWYRQTLGQGPEFLTYFQNEAQLEKSRLLSDRFSAERPKGSFSTLEIQRTEQGDSAMYLCASSLSGTTAGYTFGSGTRLTVV.

The chain couples TRBV6-1 to TRBJ2-7; 9 nucleotides line up with TRBD2. The CDR3 contains 13 residues. The V and J ends lost 3 bases and 11 bases, in that order; junction bases with no gene match: 8. CDR1 MNHNS and CDR2 SASEGT come from the germline V gene. For the CDR3, the DNA is TGTGCCAGCAGTGACCGCGGGAGGGTTGCTGAGTACTTC. It codes for CASSDRGRVAEYF.

This clone was counted between two and nine times. V gene TRBV3-1 (or the pseudogene TRBV3-2) combines with J gene TRBJ1-3, with 10 bases lining up with TRBD1. With 2 bases clipped from V and 4 bases from J, the junction kept 2 bases outside the gene matches. CDR1 and CDR2 from the germline V gene are LGHDT and YNNKEL (reference sequence). The CDR3 contains 15 residues. CDR3 DNA sequence: TGTGCCAGCAGCCAACGACAGGGGGCCGGAAACACCATATATTTT. As protein: CASSQRQGAGNTIYF.

In its sample, this clone was seen a few times. The V gene is TRBV30, the J gene TRBJ1-1; D not resolved. The CDR3 is 10 amino acids. Trimming removed 5 bases from V and 6 bases from J, with 7 bases in between. CDR1 and CDR2 (germline): GTSNPN, SVGIG (reference sequence). This CDR3 is CAWGRAEAFF. DNA of the CDR3: TGTGCCTGGGGGCGGGCTGAAGCTTTCTTT.

This sequence joins TRBV19 and TRBJ2-7, with 12 bases that match TRBD2. Germline V gene lookup returns CDR1 LNHDA and CDR2 SQIVND (reference sequence). The CDR3 sequence is 15 residues long. With 5 bases clipped from V and 6 bases from J, the junction kept 8 bases outside the gene matches. The CDR3 reads CASSPRTSGEGEQYF. CDR3 in DNA: TGTGCCAGTAGTCCAAGGACTAGCGGGGAGGGCGAGCAGTACTTC.

The chain recombines TRBV30 with TRBJ1-2; possible D gene TRBD1, 6 bases. In germline, CDR1 is GTSNPN, CDR2 SVGIG (reference sequence). The CDR3 is 13 amino acids. The V gene lost 2 bases and the J gene lost 4 bases, with 11 bases spanning the gap. The CDR3 sequence: CAWSPGQSYGYTF. The CDR3 nucleotides are TGTGCCTGGAGTCCAGGACAGTCCTATGGCTACACCTTC.

The chain recombines TRBV14 with TRBJ2-7, with 12 bases fitting TRBD2. This CDR3 contains 15 residues. Trimming cost V 5 bases and J 1 base; bases outside gene matches: 3. Germline CDR1 SGHDN, CDR2 FVKESK. CDR3 residues: CASSVTSGGSYEQYF. The CDR3 coding sequence is TGTGCCAGCAGCGTGACTAGCGGGGGTTCCTACGAGCAGTACTTC.

The rearrangement joins TRBV7-9 to TRBJ2-3; the D is unclear. The CDR3 runs 14 residues. V dropped 2 bases and J dropped 0 bases, with 6 bases sitting between them. Germline V gives CDR1 SEHNR, CDR2 FQNEAQ (reference sequence). CDR3 amino acids: CASSLSYSTDTQYF. CDR3 DNA sequence: TGTGCCAGCAGCTTATCGTATAGCACAGATACGCAGTATTTT.